The clone carrying this T cell receptor beta chain was seen only a few times. This sample was taken from a study of vaccination and CD4 T cells after COVID-19. Background on the study: At a median about 99 days (range 35 to 161) after diagnosis, post-COVID samples were drawn. Samples after vaccination came a median approximately 66 days past dose two, ranging 14 to 241.

Germline V gene sequence: CDR1 MNHEY, CDR2 SVGEGT. The CDR3 contains 15 residues. V was pared by 7 bases and J by 5 bases, with 20 bases between. TCRdb reprocessed the PCR reads via MiXCR and lists one record per CDR3 protein. The table has about 15,000 distinct CDR3 sequences, 69% seen once. The source of this sequence is a human donor who had recovered from COVID-19. V is TRBV6-2 or TRBV6-3 and J is TRBJ2-5, with a possible D match to TRBD2 (6 bases). The sample was CD4+ T cells from blood, taken after SARS-CoV-2 vaccination. CDR3 residues: CASTPGRLGWETQYF. The CDR3 DNA sequence: TGTGCCAGCACCCCTGGGAGGCTTGGCTGGGAGACCCAGTACTTC.